The next 17 T cell receptor beta chains were all read from a single sample in a study of T-cell reconstitution after alpha-beta-depleted transplantation in children. Construction of the TCRbeta library involved unique molecular identifiers. From the PCR reads, TCRdb called clonotypes with MiXCR, one entry per CDR3 protein. The sample gives roughly 300,000 distinct CDR3 sequences, about 10% of which show up once; 10% is in the top ten. The sequencing used PBMCs from the stem cell graft donor, collected from the stem cell graft. All receptors come from a human donor who donated a stem cell graft to a child with SCID.

This clonotype was found many times. This rearrangement joins TRBV3-1 to TRBJ1-2, with no clear D. Germline CDR1 is LGHDT and CDR2 is YNNKEL (reference sequence). V lost 1 base and J 5 bases, leaving 11 bases between the germline ends. The CDR3 sequence is 14 residues long. CDR3 bases: TGTGCCAGCAGCCAAGCCACGACTGCGTATGGCTACACCTTC. Translated, it gives CASSQATTAYGYTF.

This clonotype appeared many times. This chain links TRBV5-6 with TRBJ1-5, with D tentatively TRBD1 (6 bases). Germline CDR1 is SGHDT and CDR2 is YYEEEE. The CDR3 contains 14 residues. The V end lost 3 bases, the J end lost 6 bases, and 13 bases lay between the germline ends. CDR3 in DNA: TGTGCCAGCAGCTCTAGGGGGTTAAGTCAGCCCCAGCATTTT. It encodes CASSSRGLSQPQHF.

This clonotype has only a few counts. The rearrangement links TRBV4-1 to TRBJ2-6; D perhaps matches TRBD1 (6 bases). Trimming took 3 bases from V and 0 from J, leaving 15 bases between them. Germline V gene lookup returns CDR1 MGHRA and CDR2 YSYEKL. The CDR3 is 18 amino acids. The CDR3 reads CASSHSPGHSSGANVLTF. The CDR3 coding sequence is TGCGCCAGCAGCCACTCCCCGGGACATTCCTCTGGGGCCAACGTCCTGACTTTC.

The V call is TRBV15, the J call TRBJ1-2; a weak D match, TRBD1 (5 bases). This CDR3 comprises 13 residues. CDR1 is LNHNV, CDR2 YYDKDF, per germline (reference sequence). With 5 bases removed from V and 6 bases from J, the gap between germline ends came to 13 bases. The CDR3: CATSARDGNGYTF. The CDR3 coding sequence is TGTGCCACCAGCGCCCGGGACGGGAATGGCTACACCTTC. The variable domain in full, completed from reference TRBV15 and TRBJ1-2, reads DAMVIQNPRYQVTQFGKPVTLSCSQTLNHNVMYWYQQKSSQAPKLLFHYYDKDFNNEADTPDNFQSRRPNTSFCFLDIRSPGLGDTAMYLCATSARDGNGYTFGSGTRLTVV.

This clonotype was recorded a few times. The chain uses TRBV3-1 and TRBJ2-5; D is possibly TRBD1 (5 bases). The CDR3 is made up of 15 amino acids. The germline gives CDR1 LGHDT, CDR2 YNNKEL (reference sequence). Trimming left V 1 base short and J 5 bases short, with 14 bases between. CDR3 region: CASSQGSRVGETQYF. The CDR3, as DNA: TGTGCCAGCAGCCAAGGCTCCAGGGTAGGCGAGACCCAGTACTTC.

With respect to this clonotype: A read error may produce the germline difference seen at one junction end. The rearrangement links TRBV12-3 or TRBV12-4 to TRBJ1-5; D remains unclear. The CDR3 spans 12 residues. The CDR3 DNA reads TGTGCCAGCAGTTTAGGGAATCAGCCCCAGAATTTT. It specifies CASSLGNQPQNF.

This clonotype has ten or more counts. This chain joins TRBV6-1 and TRBJ1-5, with a weak D call TRBD1 (5 bases). V was cut by 3 bases and J by 6 bases, with 9 bases left in between. Germline V gives CDR1 MNHNS, CDR2 SASEGT. This CDR3 is built from 13 residues. DNA for the CDR3: TGTGCCAGCAGTGATGGGGGTGGTCAGCCCCAGCATTTT. As protein: CASSDGGGQPQHF.

The chain uses TRBV20-1 and TRBJ2-1, with D possibly being TRBD1 or TRBD2 (5 bases each). This CDR3 is 14 amino acids long. V was shortened by 6 bases and J by 0 bases, with 12 bases between the two germline ends. CDR1 is DFQATT, CDR2 SNEGSKA, per germline (reference sequence). The CDR3 DNA reads as TGCAGTGCCAAGGGACGTGGCTCCTACAATGAGCAGTTCTTC. It is translated as CSAKGRGSYNEQFF.

This clonotype was seen only a few times. The CDR3 DNA reads TGCGCCAGCAGCGGGGGAGTAGGGGGCACCGAGAATGAGCAGTTCTTC. This codes for CASSGGVGGTENEQFF. The V and J genes are TRBV5-1 and TRBJ2-1; TRBD1 matches at 7 bases. The CDR3 sequence is 16 residues long. Germline V CDR1 and CDR2: SGHRS, YFSETQ. Losses at the gene ends were 4 bases for V and 7 bases for J; bases not matched to a gene: 14.

In this sample, this clonotype turned up a few times. The chain recombines TRBV5-1 with TRBJ1-2; 8 bases agree with TRBD1. Germline values: CDR1 SGHRS, CDR2 YFSETQ. V trimming: 4 bases; J trimming: 4 bases; junction bases outside the gene matches: 6. This CDR3 comprises 14 residues. Here the CDR3 DNA reads TGCGCCAGCAGCCACGACAGGGGCGGCTATGGCTACACCTTC. Translating gives CASSHDRGGYGYTF. Using reference TRBV5-1 and TRBJ1-2 for the parts outside the CDR3, the full variable domain is KAGVTQTPRYLIKTRGQQVTLSCSPISGHRSVSWYQQTPGQGLQFLFEYFSETQRNKGNFPGRFSGRQFSNSRSEMNVSTLELGDSALYLCASSHDRGGYGYTFGSGTRLTVV.

The V gene is TRBV27, the J gene TRBJ1-2; no firm D call. CDR3 length: 15 residues. Germline V gene data show CDR1 as MNHEY and CDR2 as SMNVEV (reference sequence). Trimming took off 5 bases at V and 8 bases at J, with 21 bases between the two ends. This CDR3 reads CASSPQEFFNQGYTF. The CDR3 coding sequence is TGTGCCAGCAGTCCACAAGAATTCTTTAATCAAGGCTACACCTTC.

In this sample, this clonotype turned up many times. This chain joins TRBV13 and TRBJ2-2; no definite D call. The ends were cut back, 6 bases at V and 4 bases at J, with 6 bases in the middle. The CDR3 is made up of 12 amino acids. Germline V gives CDR1 PRHDT, CDR2 FYEKMQ (reference sequence). CDR3 sequence reads: CASSELTGELFF. In DNA, the CDR3 is TGTGCCAGCAGTGAGCTCACCGGGGAGCTGTTTTTT.

The chain's CDR3 is CAIGAGTGVNQPQHF. The CDR3 nucleotides are TGTGCCATCGGTGCCGGGACAGGCGTAAATCAGCCCCAGCATTTT. The rearrangement links TRBV10-3 to TRBJ1-5; 8 bases are a match to TRBD1. The trim removed 8 bases at V and 4 bases at J, leaving 10 bases unmatched. Germline lookup yields CDR1 ENHRY and CDR2 SYGVKD. The CDR3 covers 15 residues.

This clonotype has only a few counts. The chain links TRBV12-3 or TRBV12-4 to TRBJ1-2; a possible D gene is TRBD1 (5 bases). The CDR3 covers 16 residues. V lost 4 bases and J lost 2, with 17 bases in between. The CDR3 sequence is CASSSGVPTINYGYTF. CDR3 DNA: TGTGCCAGCAGTTCGGGGGTACCAACGATAAACTATGGCTACACCTTC.

This clonotype was observed a few times. The rearrangement joins TRBV10-3 to TRBJ2-5; 8 bases are shared with TRBD1. Losses at the gene ends were 6 bases for V and 5 bases for J; bases not matched to a gene: 5. This CDR3 has 13 residues. Germline V gene sequence: CDR1 ENHRY, CDR2 SYGVKD. The CDR3, as DNA: TGTGCCATCAGGGGGACAGGAAGGGAGACCCAGTACTTC. Its translation: CAIRGTGRETQYF.

This sequence joins TRBV9 and TRBJ2-7; the D is unclear. Germline assignment: CDR1 SGDLS and CDR2 YYNGEE. The CDR3 is 9 residues long. Trimming shortened V by 7 bases and J by 12 bases, and 11 bases separated the two germline ends. CDR3 residues: CASGDRPYF. The CDR3 region has the DNA TGTGCCAGCGGTGATCGACCGTACTTC.

The chain combines TRBV7-8 with TRBJ2-3; D uncertain. The V gene lost 5 bases and the J gene lost 3 bases, with 18 bases spanning the gap. The CDR3 runs 16 residues. In germline, CDR1 is SGHVS, CDR2 FQNEAQ. The CDR3 DNA reads as TGTGCCAGCAGCCCTTTTTTAAATAGAGAGACAGATACGCAGTATTTT. It encodes CASSPFLNRETDTQYF.